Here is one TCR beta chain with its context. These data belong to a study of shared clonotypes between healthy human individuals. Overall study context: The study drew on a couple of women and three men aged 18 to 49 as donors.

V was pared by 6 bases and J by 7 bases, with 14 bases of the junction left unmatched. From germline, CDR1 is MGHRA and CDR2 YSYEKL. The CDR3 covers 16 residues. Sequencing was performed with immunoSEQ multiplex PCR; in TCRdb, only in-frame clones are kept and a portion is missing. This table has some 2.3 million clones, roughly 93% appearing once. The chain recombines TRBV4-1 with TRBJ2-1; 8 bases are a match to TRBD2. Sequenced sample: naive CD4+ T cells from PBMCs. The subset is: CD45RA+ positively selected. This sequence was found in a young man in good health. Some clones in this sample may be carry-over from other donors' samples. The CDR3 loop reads CASRSPGLGLTNEQFF. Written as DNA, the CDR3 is TGCGCCAGCAGGTCACCGGGACTAGGTTTGACAAATGAGCAGTTCTTC.